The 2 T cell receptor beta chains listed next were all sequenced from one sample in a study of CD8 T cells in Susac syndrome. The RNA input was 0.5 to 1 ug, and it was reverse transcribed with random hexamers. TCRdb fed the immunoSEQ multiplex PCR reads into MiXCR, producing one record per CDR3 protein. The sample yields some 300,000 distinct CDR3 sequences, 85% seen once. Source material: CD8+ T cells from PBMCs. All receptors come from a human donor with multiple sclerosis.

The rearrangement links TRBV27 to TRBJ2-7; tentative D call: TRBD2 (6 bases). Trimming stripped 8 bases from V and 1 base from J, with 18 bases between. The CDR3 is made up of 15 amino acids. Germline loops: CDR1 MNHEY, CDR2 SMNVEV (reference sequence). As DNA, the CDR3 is TGTGCCAGCGGCCACTCGGGGGTAGGATCCTACGAGCAGTACTTC. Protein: CASGHSGVGSYEQYF.

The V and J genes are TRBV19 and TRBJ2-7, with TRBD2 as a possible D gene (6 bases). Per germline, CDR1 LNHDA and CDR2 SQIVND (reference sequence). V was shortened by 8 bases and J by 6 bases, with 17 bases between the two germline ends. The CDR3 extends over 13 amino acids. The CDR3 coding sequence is TGTGCCAGTGCAAGGGACTTAGAGTCCGAGCAGTACTTC. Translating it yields CASARDLESEQYF. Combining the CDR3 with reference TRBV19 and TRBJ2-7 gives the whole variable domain DGGITQSPKYLFRKEGQNVTLSCEQNLNHDAMYWYRQDPGQGLRLIYYSQIVNDFQKGDIAEGYSVSREKKESFPLTVTSAQKNPTAFYLCASARDLESEQYFGPGTRLTVT.